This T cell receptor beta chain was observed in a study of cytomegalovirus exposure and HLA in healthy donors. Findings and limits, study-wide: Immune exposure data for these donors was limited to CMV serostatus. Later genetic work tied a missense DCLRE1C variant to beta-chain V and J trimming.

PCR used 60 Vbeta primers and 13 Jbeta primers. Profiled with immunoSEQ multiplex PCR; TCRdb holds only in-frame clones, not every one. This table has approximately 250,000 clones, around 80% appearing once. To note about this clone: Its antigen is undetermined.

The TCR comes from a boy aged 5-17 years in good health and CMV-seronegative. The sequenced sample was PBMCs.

The CDR3 coding sequence is TGCGCCAGCAGCTATGGGACAGGTGAAGGATCTACGCAGTATTTT. It encodes CASSYGTGEGSTQYF. This chain connects TRBV5-1 to TRBJ2-3; TRBD1 aligns across 8 bases. The trim removed 3 bases at V and 8 bases at J, leaving 11 bases unmatched. The CDR3 contains 15 residues. From germline, CDR1 is SGHRS and CDR2 YFSETQ. The full variable domain, completed using reference TRBV5-1 and TRBJ2-3, is KAGVTQTPRYLIKTRGQQVTLSCSPISGHRSVSWYQQTPGQGLQFLFEYFSETQRNKGNFPGRFSGRQFSNSRSEMNVSTLELGDSALYLCASSYGTGEGSTQYFGPGTRLTVL.